The T cell receptor (beta chain) described here comes from a study of T cells in women clearing cervical HPV infection (dated by TCRdb to between 2017 and 2018). Looking at the study overall: The cases were 25 to 30 women with histologically confirmed HPV16-related CIN3 or worse, and 2 of these cases were invasive cancers. As quality controls, five blinded duplicates were added to each group, bringing the total to 60 or so samples made up of roughly 50 participants and approximately ten replicates. This exploratory proof-of-principle case-control study, nested within the Guanacaste HPV Natural History Study in Costa Rica, compared TCR repertoires among women with different cervical HPV16 outcomes. A median age of almost 35 years was observed in cases versus less than 40 in controls, and no significant differences in baseline characteristics were found. Controls were 25 or so women whose single incident HPV16 infection cleared within 12 months without precancer or cancer developing. Blood from cases was drawn at the visit where the lesion was first identified, while blood from controls was drawn once the infection was no longer detected. Among cases, blood sampling occurred a median of about 150 days after lesion detection, with an interquartile range of about 85 to 210 days. The parent cohort enrolled about 9,700 women aged 18 or older in Guanacaste, Costa Rica, in about 1992 to 1995 and followed the women for roughly 7 years. Because only a few women had HLA typing data, the possibility that HLA type acted as a confounder could not be ruled out. Cases were matched to controls by age within five years and by the year the sample was collected. Overall study results and their limits: Because the number of T cells per sample was unknown, the richness differences could reflect varying T-cell content rather than repertoire biology. TRBV6-7 relative abundance was lower in cases than in controls (around 0.11% versus 0.15%; Bonferroni P = 0.0008). TCR repertoire richness was significantly higher in CIN3+ cases than in controls across sequencing depths, while evenness did not differ. Cases were distinguished from controls with an estimated AUC of approximately 0.79 by random forest classifiers combining richness and V gene abundances. The cross-sectional design could not show whether associations preceded infection or resulted from it; effector/memory subsets and HPV-specific T cells were not isolated.

V is reduced by 7 bases and J by 3 bases, leaving a spacing of 13 bases between them. The CDR3 spans 14 residues, from the cysteine through the phenylalanine. Of the CDR3's DNA, 33 bases were read; they are in frame from base 1. Looking up the germline V gene (reference sequence) yields CDR1 LNHDA and CDR2 SQIVND. Using the immunoSEQ assay, multiplex PCR amplified TCR beta CDR3 regions from an average of approximately 1,200 ng of genomic DNA per sample. To correct primer bias, the assay used a complete synthetic TCR repertoire to set an amplification baseline. The amplicons were sequenced on the Illumina platform. Concerning the study's data processing: Error correction of the sequences involved clustering with frequency ratios plus a modified nearest-neighbor algorithm, after which the sequences were analyzed in the immunoSEQ Analyzer using IMGT gene definitions. At each rarefaction depth, TCR richness and evenness were averaged over 20 rarefaction repeats, and samples with fewer sequences than the depth were excluded. V, D and J gene relative abundances were compared between groups with Wilcoxon rank sum tests, applying FDR correction. In the blinded duplicates, the intraclass correlation was around 96% for TCR richness and averaged 76.4% across around 66 gene segments. TCRdb retrieved this table from immuneACCESS and kept in-frame rearrangements only. Not all clones are present; in checked studies, unresolved V genes account for under half, and no reason is known for the remainder. The DNA gave D and trimming, while V, J and clone size come from that table. The sample table holds roughly 25,000 clones. About 6% of the sample is held by the ten biggest clonotypes.

Comment on this clone: The target of this receptor is not known. The missing CDR3 end, 3 residues past where the read stops, is filled in from the germline J gene.

Every participant had a single incident cervical HPV16 infection, and women with prevalent HPV16 infections were excluded. Cervical HPV DNA was detected by MY09/MY11 PCR and genotyped by dot-blot hybridization. Fifteen mL of heparinized blood were centrifuged, and the buffy coat was split into aliquots, frozen at -30 degrees C, and then kept at -80 degrees C. QIAGEN kits were used to extract genomic DNA from buffy coat specimens. The TCR comes from a woman aged 18 to 75 with a cervical HPV16 infection that either progressed to CIN3+ or cleared (not recorded which). The chain employs TRBV19 and TRBJ1-5; matching of 6 bases hints at TRBD1 as the D gene. The sample taken for sequencing was blood buffy coat. The CDR3: CASKQGTFNQPQHF. The CDR3 DNA, read in part, is TGTGCCAGTAAACAGGGAACGTTCAATCAGCCC.